This TCR beta chain was sequenced during a study of regulatory T cells in long-lasting Graves disease (dated by TCRdb to 2020 to 2023). Describing the broader study: Antithyroid drugs had been taken for less than 3 months by newly diagnosed Graves' disease patients. Patients with persistent Graves' disease were compared with patients with newly diagnosed Graves' disease using TCR sequencing and RNA sequencing of peripheral blood. The study was conducted in China and was registered as a clinical trial. A total of around 35 samples underwent TCR sequencing, from about 13 patients with persistent Graves' disease and approximately 20 patients with newly diagnosed Graves' disease. Broad study findings and their caveats: TRBV28, TRBJ1-2 and TRBJ2-5 were preferentially used in persistent disease, while TRBV20-1 and TRBJ2-1 were favored in newly diagnosed disease. Lower TCR Shannon entropy and fewer highly expanded clones were observed in persistent Graves' disease patients than in newly diagnosed patients, which suggested clonal expansion. The small sample size was acknowledged by the authors as a limitation that may reduce accuracy. More public clonotypes were shared among persistent patients (around 2,600) than among newly diagnosed patients (under 1,000). Only the TCR beta chain was sequenced and analyzed. Only peripheral blood was studied, because thyroid tissue, the primary lesion, was inaccessible.

The sample's time point label is to be understood as: newly diagnosed GD, antithyroid drugs for less than 3 months. For both TCR sequencing and RNA sequencing, RNA was extracted from PBMCs using TRIzol. The diagnosis of Graves' disease followed American Thyroid Association guidelines. The patients came from an endocrinology department in Xi'an, China. Each patient gave 9 to 10 milliliters of peripheral blood, collected in an EDTA anticoagulant tube. Ficoll Paque Plus density gradient separation was used to isolate PBMCs, and no further T cell sorting was performed. RNA quality was checked with an Agilent 2100 Bioanalyzer and agarose gel, and concentration with a NanoDrop 2000. Comments on this clonotype: Its antigen remains undetermined. The sample holds no much larger clone one base away, and base qualities are not on file.

The library was made by multiplex PCR. The data were produced on an Illumina HiSeq 4000. iRepertoire HTBI primers and Arm-PCR amplification of CDR3 regions were used to construct TCR beta libraries. Gel purification was performed on PCR products prior to sequencing. The paper's processing steps were these. Gene usage analysis of CDR3 amino acid clonotypes relied on the 60 or so TRBV and around 14 TRBJ segments identified across samples. COPE and FqMerger were used to merge filtered high-quality paired reads into contigs. BLAST was used to align contigs to IMGT TRBV, TRBD and TRBJ reference genes, with CDR3 defined following IMGT. Highly expanded clones were defined as clonotypes with a frequency above 0.1%. Shannon entropy served as the measure of repertoire diversity, while the Gini coefficient captured V-J evenness. Public clonotypes were defined as clonotypes shared by more than one individual. TCRdb passed the public sequencing reads through fastp at Q25 and MiXCR, retaining productive beta sequences. For every CDR3 protein sequence, its rows merge into one entry that carries the most common genes and DNA. Here the V and J calls rest on TCRdb's processing, not on the authors' analysis. Counted in this sample were 420,000 or so distinct CDR3 sequences; approximately 16% of them appeared once. 20% to 25% of the sample is held by the ten biggest clonotypes.

According to the germline V gene, CDR1 reads MNHNS and CDR2 reads SASEGT. Including cysteine and phenylalanine, the CDR3 has 16 amino acids. Only the CDR3 part of the read is kept: 48 bases, read in frame from the first base. The junction shows trimming of 2 bases on V and 1 base on J, and the gene matches do not reach 5 bases of it. The data also belong to a second study, concerning T cells in Graves' hyperthyroidism and ophthalmopathy. The second investigation adds: Graves' hyperthyroidism was defined as stable when no progression to ophthalmopathy occurred over 18 months of follow-up. The hyperthyroidism patients were between 18 and 65 years old and newly diagnosed, with a disease duration of less than 2 months. The study excluded patients with uncontrolled infections, other autoimmune diseases, pregnancy or lactation. Diagnoses were established on the basis of clinical symptoms, serum thyroxine and TRAb, thyroid ultrasound, and orbital computed tomography. A first-round RT-PCR of the TCR CDR3 used the HTBI primer set with the Qiagen OneStep RT-PCR kit. Most expanded thyroid clonotypes (frequency above 0.001) were also detected in blood, suggesting blood repertoires may reflect thyroid immune responses. A 13 V-J signature model separated ophthalmopathy from stable hyperthyroidism, with approximately 87% sensitivity and 81% to 82% specificity in cross-validation and 80%/75% in testing. In validation, the model predicted progression to ophthalmopathy a median of about 6 months before onset, with roughly 71% sensitivity and around 76% specificity. To identify distinguishing TCR V-J signatures, a discovery cohort of roughly 100 patients was used, comprising 40 to 45 with Graves' ophthalmopathy and some 57 with stable Graves' hyperthyroidism. An independent validation cohort of under 20 hyperthyroidism patients and approximately 17 patients who later progressed to ophthalmopathy tested prospective prediction of ophthalmopathy. The approximately 98 discovery patients were randomly divided into training and test sets at a 7:3 ratio. Thyroid tissue and blood T-cell repertoires from about six Graves' hyperthyroidism patients were also compared in the study. After sampling, hyperthyroidism patients received methimazole starting at 30 mg daily, and ophthalmopathy patients received high-dose intravenous methylprednisolone. The libraries were constructed in a second round of multiplex PCR and then size-selected and purified. Sequencing of the libraries was done on an Illumina HiSeq2000 using paired-end 100 bp reads. Raw data were processed with SOAPnuke, discarding reads with adapters, uncalled bases, mean Phred below 15, or no exact constant-primer or identifier match. COPE v1.2.5 was used to merge the high-quality paired reads, and each unique nucleotide sequence was defined as a clonotype. MiTCR v1.1 was used to align clonotypes to the IMGT TRBV, TRBD and TRBJ reference segments. Only V-J combinations with frequency above 0.0001, covering about 99% of repertoires, were analysed. A TCS score was defined as the ratio between F50 (clonal expansion) and ExV (chaos), using BLOSUM62-based TCRdist between CDR3 peptides within each V-J. Welch's t-statistics and random forest reduced fewer than 550 V-J features to under 15, which were used in a naive Bayes classifier (R e1071). Sample size was not statistically predetermined, and investigators were not blinded to group allocation. The paper reports TCR Vbeta CDR3 sequencing of 140 or so peripheral blood samples: 40 to 45 ophthalmopathy, around 80 hyperthyroidism and around 17 progressor patients.

This chain is built from TRBV6-1 and TRBJ2-5, and 9 bases in between align with TRBD1. The source material was peripheral blood mononuclear cells (PBMCs), sampled at new diagnosis, from a patient treated with antithyroid drugs. This receptor was identified in a woman under 30 with Graves disease. Donor details come from another sample of the same person, matched by shared clones. The CDR3: CASSERTGDLQETQYF. Here is the DNA: TGTGCCAGCAGTGAAAGGACAGGGGACCTCCAAGAGACCCAGTACTTC.